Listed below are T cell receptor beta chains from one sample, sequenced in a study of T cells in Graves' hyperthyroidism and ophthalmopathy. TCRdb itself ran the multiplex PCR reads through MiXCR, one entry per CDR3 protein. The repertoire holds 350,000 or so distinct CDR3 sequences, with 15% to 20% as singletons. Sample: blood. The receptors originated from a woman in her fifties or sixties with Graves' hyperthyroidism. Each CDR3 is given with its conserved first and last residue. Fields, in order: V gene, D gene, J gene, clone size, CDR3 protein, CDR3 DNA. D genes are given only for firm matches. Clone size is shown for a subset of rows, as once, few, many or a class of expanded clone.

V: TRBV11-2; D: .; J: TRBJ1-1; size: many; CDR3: CASSLGRDTEAFF; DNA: TGTGCCAGCAGCTTAGGTCGGGACACTGAAGCTTTCTTT
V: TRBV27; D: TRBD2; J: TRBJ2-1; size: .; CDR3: CASSLAGEHNEQFF; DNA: TGTGCCAGCAGTTTGGCGGGAGAACACAATGAGCAGTTCTTC
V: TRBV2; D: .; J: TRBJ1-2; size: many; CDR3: CAGWVWGYTF; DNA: TGTGCCGGCTGGGTGTGGGGCTACACCTTC
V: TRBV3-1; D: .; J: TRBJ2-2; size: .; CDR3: CASSQGLTNTGELFF; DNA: TGTGCCAGCAGCCAAGGCCTAACGAACACCGGGGAGCTGTTTTTT
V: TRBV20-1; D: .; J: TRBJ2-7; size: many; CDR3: CSASFRGEQYF; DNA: TGCAGTGCGTCCTTCCGGGGGGAGCAGTACTTC
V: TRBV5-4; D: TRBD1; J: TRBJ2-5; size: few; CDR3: CASSSYRGEETQYF; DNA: TGTGCCAGCAGCTCTTACAGGGGGGAAGAGACCCAGTACTTC
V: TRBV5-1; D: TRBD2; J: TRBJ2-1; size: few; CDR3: CASSFLASGGEQFF; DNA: TGCGCCAGCAGCTTTTTGGCTAGCGGGGGCGAGCAGTTCTTC
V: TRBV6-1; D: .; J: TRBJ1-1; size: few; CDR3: CASIRTRGLLSEAFF; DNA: TGTGCCAGCATCAGGACCAGGGGTCTTTTGTCTGAAGCTTTCTTT
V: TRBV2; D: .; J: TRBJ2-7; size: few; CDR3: CASGVVSSYEQYF; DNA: TGTGCCAGCGGGGTTGTAAGCTCCTACGAGCAGTACTTC
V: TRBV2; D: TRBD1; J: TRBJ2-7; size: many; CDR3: CASNPAGQGNYEQYF; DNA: TGTGCCAGCAACCCGGCGGGACAGGGGAACTACGAGCAGTACTTC
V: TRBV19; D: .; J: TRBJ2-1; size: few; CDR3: CASSPSSGSYNEQFF; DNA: TGTGCCAGTAGTCCCTCGTCGGGGTCCTACAATGAGCAGTTCTTC
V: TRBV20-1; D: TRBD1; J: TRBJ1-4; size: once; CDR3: CSANQGGGSNEKLFF; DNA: TGCAGTGCTAACCAAGGGGGCGGGTCCAATGAAAAACTGTTTTTT
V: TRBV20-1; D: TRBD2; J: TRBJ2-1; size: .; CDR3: CSANPLAGDHNEQFF; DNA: TGCAGTGCTAATCCACTAGCGGGGGACCACAATGAGCAGTTCTTC